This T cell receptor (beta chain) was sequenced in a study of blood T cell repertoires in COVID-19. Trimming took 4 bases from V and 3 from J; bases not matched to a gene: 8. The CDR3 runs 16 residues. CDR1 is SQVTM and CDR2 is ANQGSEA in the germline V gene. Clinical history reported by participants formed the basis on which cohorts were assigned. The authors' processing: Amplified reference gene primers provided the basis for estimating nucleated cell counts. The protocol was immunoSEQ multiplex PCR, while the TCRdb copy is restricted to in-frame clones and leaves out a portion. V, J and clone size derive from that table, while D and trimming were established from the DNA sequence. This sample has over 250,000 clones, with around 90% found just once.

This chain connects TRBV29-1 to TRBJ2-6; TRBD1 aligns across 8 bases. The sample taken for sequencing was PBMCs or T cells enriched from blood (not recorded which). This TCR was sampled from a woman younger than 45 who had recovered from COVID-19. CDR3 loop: CSVALGQVGGANVLTF. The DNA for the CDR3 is TGCAGCGTTGCGTTGGGACAGGTTGGTGGGGCCAACGTCCTGACTTTC.